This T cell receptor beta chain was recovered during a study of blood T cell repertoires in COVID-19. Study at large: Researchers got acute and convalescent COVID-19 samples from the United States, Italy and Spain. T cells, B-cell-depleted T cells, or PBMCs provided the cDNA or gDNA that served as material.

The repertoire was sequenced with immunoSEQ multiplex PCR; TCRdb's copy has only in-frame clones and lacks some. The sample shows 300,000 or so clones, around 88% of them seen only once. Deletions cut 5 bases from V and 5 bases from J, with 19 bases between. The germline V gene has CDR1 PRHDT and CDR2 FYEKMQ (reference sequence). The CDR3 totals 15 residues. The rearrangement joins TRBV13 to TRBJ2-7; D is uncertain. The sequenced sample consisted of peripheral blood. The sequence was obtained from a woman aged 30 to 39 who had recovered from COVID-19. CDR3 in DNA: TGTGCCAGCAGCACTCGTTCTCGGTTCGTAGACGAGCAGTACTTC. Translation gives CASSTRSRFVDEQYF.